The sequence of this T cell receptor (beta chain) was determined in a study of blood T cell repertoires in COVID-19. This clone was recorded once. The CDR3 is 14 amino acids. CDR1 and CDR2 from the germline V gene are SGHDT and YYEEEE. The V gene lost 1 base and the J gene lost 3 bases, with 11 bases spanning the gap. Some clones are missing from TCRdb's copy, which holds only in-frame ones; the method was immunoSEQ multiplex PCR. The sample shows 55,000 to 85,000 clones, more than 60% of them seen only once. The receptor was isolated from a man between 60 and 75 years old with acute or convalescent COVID-19. The sequenced sample was peripheral blood. The J gene is TRBJ2-7, the V gene TRBV5-6, with D possibly matching TRBD2 (5 bases). The CDR3 protein is CASSLRAGLYEQYF. The CDR3 DNA reads TGTGCCAGCAGCTTGCGGGCGGGTCTCTACGAGCAGTACTTC.